One sample yielded the 30 T cell receptor beta chains listed below, sequenced in a study of blood T cell repertoires in COVID-19. The protocol was immunoSEQ multiplex PCR, while the TCRdb copy is restricted to in-frame clones and leaves out a portion. This table holds roughly 73,000 clones, roughly nine tenths found once. Specimen: peripheral blood. The receptors were sampled from a man aged 50 to 59 with acute or convalescent COVID-19.

The chain uses TRBV19 and TRBJ1-5; 7 positions agree with TRBD1. Germline CDR1 LNHDA, CDR2 SQIVND (reference sequence). With 7 bases clipped from V and 4 bases from J, the junction kept 10 bases outside the gene matches. The CDR3 is 15 residues long. The CDR3, as DNA: TGTGCCAGTATCCCGGTGGGGACAGCAAATCAGCCCCAGCATTTT. Amino acid sequence: CASIPVGTANQPQHF.

The genes are TRBV28 and TRBJ1-2; 8 bases fit TRBD1. J gave up 3 bases and V 5 bases, and 5 bases lay outside the gene matches. The CDR3 runs 14 residues. Germline V lookup: CDR1 MDHEN, CDR2 SYDVKM. The CDR3 loop is CASSRTGGDYGYTF. DNA for the CDR3: TGTGCCAGCAGTCGAACAGGGGGGGACTATGGCTACACCTTC.

The chain combines TRBV18 with TRBJ2-1; 14 nucleotides agree with TRBD2. The CDR3 contains 16 residues. CDR1 and CDR2 from the germline V gene are KGHSH and LQKENI. V shed 4 bases, J shed 5 bases, and the junction held 4 bases outside the gene matches. The CDR3 nucleotides read TGTGCCAGCTCACGGGAGACTAGCGGGGGGGACAATGAGCAGTTCTTC. The encoded protein is CASSRETSGGDNEQFF. Variable domain in full (rest from reference TRBV18 and TRBJ2-1): NAGVMQNPRHLVRRRGQEARLRCSPMKGHSHVYWYRQLPEEGLKFMVYLQKENIIDESGMPKERFSAEFPKEGPSILRIQQVVRGDSAAYFCASSRETSGGDNEQFFGPGTRLTVL.

The chain uses TRBV7-2 and TRBJ2-5; tentative D call: TRBD1 (6 bases). This CDR3 is 15 amino acids long. V was cut by 5 bases and J by 1 base, with 14 bases left in between. Germline V gene sequence: CDR1 SGHTA, CDR2 FQGNSA. The CDR3 here is CASSPLDRPQETQYF. CDR3 nucleotide sequence: TGTGCCAGCAGCCCACTGGACAGACCCCAAGAGACCCAGTACTTC.

Points on this clone: This specimen includes other DNA sequences encoding the same CDR3. The chain is built from TRBV5-1 and TRBJ1-5, with TRBD1 as a possible D gene (5 bases). Between the trimmed V and J ends, which lost 4 bases and 2 bases, there was a span of 10 bases. Germline loops: CDR1 SGHRS, CDR2 YFSETQ. This CDR3 has 14 amino acids. The CDR3 here is CASSRTGGNQPQHF. Written as DNA, the CDR3 is TGCGCCAGCAGCCGGACGGGGGGCAATCAGCCCCAGCATTTT.

This chain uses TRBV7-3 with TRBJ2-1; 7 bases agree with TRBD2. This CDR3 is built from 14 residues. Germline lookup yields CDR1 SGHTA and CDR2 FQGTGA. The J segment lost 8 bases and the V segment lost 1 base, leaving 5 bases of the junction unmatched. The DNA for the CDR3 is TGTGCCAGCAGCTTAAGCCCTAGCGGTGATGAGCAGTTCTTC. Its translation: CASSLSPSGDEQFF.

The chain employs TRBV27 and TRBJ2-3; D possibly corresponds to TRBD2 (6 bases). The CDR3 is made up of 15 amino acids. The V gene's germline CDR1 is MNHEY and CDR2 SMNVEV (reference sequence). Trimming pared 6 bases from V and 6 bases from J, leaving 19 bases between. The CDR3 reads CASRTRAGLGDTQYF. The CDR3 DNA is TGTGCCAGCAGGACCCGAGCGGGCCTCGGGGATACGCAGTATTTT.

The sample holds one count of this clone. The chain combines TRBV20-1 with TRBJ1-2; no definite D call. Germline V gives CDR1 DFQATT, CDR2 SNEGSKA (reference sequence). This CDR3 contains 12 residues. V lost 3 bases to trimming and J lost 2 bases, with 7 bases between them. The CDR3 bases are TGCAGTGCTAGTCCCGGGAACTATGGCTACACCTTC. It codes for CSASPGNYGYTF.

The chain combines TRBV7-9 with TRBJ2-1; 7 nucleotides agree with TRBD2. V dropped 4 bases and J dropped 5; count of bases not matched to a gene: 14. Germline lookup yields CDR1 SEHNR and CDR2 FQNEAQ (reference sequence). The CDR3 extends over 17 amino acids. The CDR3 DNA reads as TGTGCCAGCAGCTCACCCACCGGGCCTAGCGGAAACAATGAGCAGTTCTTC. Residues: CASSSPTGPSGNNEQFF. The variable domain in full, with the rest retrieved from reference TRBV7-9 and TRBJ2-1, is DTGVSQNPRHKITKRGQNVTFRCDPISEHNRLYWYRQTLGQGPEFLTYFQNEAQLEKSRLLSDRFSAERPKGSFSTLEIQRTEQGDSAMYLCASSSPTGPSGNNEQFFGPGTRLTVL.

The chain carries TRBV11-2 and TRBJ1-2, with TRBD1 matching 7 bases. The CDR3 spans 15 residues. J gave up 4 bases and V 1 base, and 6 bases lay outside the gene matches. CDR1 and CDR2 (germline): SGHAT, FQNNGV. CDR3 sequence reads: CASSLGQGGSYGYTF. CDR3 DNA sequence: TGTGCCAGCAGCTTAGGCCAGGGGGGATCCTATGGCTACACCTTC.

In this sample, this clone turned up once. V is TRBV5-1 and J is TRBJ2-1; D gene uncertain. This CDR3 has 12 amino acids. Trimming pared 7 bases from V and 3 bases from J, leaving 8 bases between. Germline V gene sequence: CDR1 SGHRS, CDR2 YFSETQ. The CDR3 loop is CASLDNYNEQFF. The CDR3 bases are TGCGCCAGCCTTGACAACTACAATGAGCAGTTCTTC.

V usage is TRBV5-1 and J usage is TRBJ1-2; possible D gene TRBD1, 6 bases. The V gene lost 0 bases and the J gene lost 5 bases, with 8 bases spanning the gap. The CDR3 has 13 residues. The germline V gene encodes CDR1 SGHRS and CDR2 YFSETQ. CDR3 loop: CASSLAGEYGYTF. CDR3 DNA: TGCGCCAGCAGCTTGGCAGGGGAATATGGCTACACCTTC.

The V call is TRBV3-1 (or the pseudogene TRBV3-2), the J call TRBJ1-3; no firm D call. The CDR3 runs 14 residues. Germline CDR1 reads LGHDT; CDR2 reads YNNKEL (reference sequence). V shed 1 base and J shed 8 bases, with 12 bases lying between them. The CDR3, as DNA: TGTGCCAGCAGCCAAGGCGGCGTCTGGGACACCATATATTTT. This encodes CASSQGGVWDTIYF.

V usage is TRBV10-3 and J usage is TRBJ2-1; D gene ambiguous. Germline V gene sequence: CDR1 ENHRY, CDR2 SYGVKD. Trimming took off 3 bases at V and 2 bases at J, with 11 bases between the two ends. The CDR3 is 15 amino acids. In DNA form, the CDR3 reads TGTGCCATCAGTGACTGGCTAGGCACCTACAATGAGCAGTTCTTC. Translated: CAISDWLGTYNEQFF.

The genes are TRBV27 and TRBJ2-3; 9 bases fit TRBD2. The length of the CDR3 is 16 residues. Germline loops: CDR1 MNHEY, CDR2 SMNVEV (reference sequence). The trim removed 4 bases at V and 0 bases at J, leaving 5 bases unmatched. The DNA of the CDR3 is TGTGCCAGCAGTTCAAGACTAGCGGAGAGCACAGATACGCAGTATTTT. It encodes CASSSRLAESTDTQYF.

The rearrangement joins TRBV18 to TRBJ2-1, with 7 bases that match TRBD2. J was trimmed by 6 bases and V by 5 bases; bases with no gene match: 10. The CDR3 totals 15 residues. CDR1 is KGHSH and CDR2 is LQKENI in the germline V gene. The CDR3 DNA follows: TGTGCCAGCTCAGTAGCAGCGGGGAGCAGCAATGAGCAGTTCTTC. Protein product: CASSVAAGSSNEQFF.

The chain links TRBV7-2 to TRBJ2-1; 7 nucleotides match TRBD2. The CDR3 runs 15 residues. The germline gives CDR1 SGHTA, CDR2 FQGNSA. Trimming took 1 base from V and 6 from J; bases not matched to a gene: 6. CDR3 in DNA: TGTGCCAGCAGCTTAGTATCGGGAGGTACCAATGAGCAGTTCTTC. Its protein product is CASSLVSGGTNEQFF.

V is TRBV5-6 and J is TRBJ1-1, with a tentative D call TRBD1 (6 bases). This CDR3 comprises 16 residues. V lost 4 bases to trimming and J lost 1 base, with 17 bases between them. The germline V gene has CDR1 SGHDT and CDR2 YYEEEE. CDR3 sequence: CASSPDRDTWNTEAFF. The CDR3 DNA reads as TGTGCCAGCAGCCCGGACCGGGACACCTGGAACACTGAAGCTTTCTTT.

The gene calls are TRBV18 and TRBJ2-1, with 8 bases fitting TRBD2. V lost 9 bases to trimming and J lost 5 bases; unmatched junction nucleotides: 6. From germline, CDR1 is KGHSH and CDR2 LQKENI. This CDR3 spans 13 amino acids. The CDR3 protein is CASRTSLHNEQFF. Written as DNA, the CDR3 is TGTGCCAGTAGGACTAGCCTCCACAATGAGCAGTTCTTC.

The genes are TRBV27 and TRBJ1-1; TRBD1 matches 7 bases. The V gene's germline CDR1 is MNHEY and CDR2 SMNVEV (reference sequence). Trimming removed 8 bases from V and 7 bases from J; junction bases left unmatched: 10. The CDR3 runs 13 residues. The DNA for the CDR3 is TGTGCCAGCCGGTCTGGGACAGCTCATGAAGCTTTCTTT. This gives the protein CASRSGTAHEAFF.

This sequence joins TRBV7-9 and TRBJ2-1; a weak D match, TRBD1 (5 bases). V was pared by 5 bases and J by 1 base, with 9 bases between. CDR3 length equals 14 residues. Germline V CDR1 and CDR2: SEHNR, FQNEAQ (reference sequence). This CDR3 is CASSLRGSYNEQFF. In DNA form, the CDR3 reads TGTGCCAGCAGCCTTAGGGGTTCCTACAATGAGCAGTTCTTC.

The CDR3 protein is CASSPDPGRGNTGELFF. DNA for the CDR3: TGTGCCAGCAGCCCAGATCCGGGCAGGGGGAACACCGGGGAGCTGTTTTTT. V is TRBV7-9 and J is TRBJ2-2; TRBD1 might be the D (6 bases). Germline assignment: CDR1 SEHNR and CDR2 FQNEAQ (reference sequence). This CDR3 spans 17 amino acids. V lost 5 bases and J lost 1, with 17 bases in between.

The rearrangement joins TRBV19 to TRBJ2-3; tentative D call: TRBD1 (5 bases). This CDR3 region has 16 residues. Trimming pared 3 bases from V and 0 bases from J, leaving 13 bases between. Germline-derived CDR1 and CDR2 are LNHDA and SQIVND (reference sequence). This CDR3 reads CASSIFQGSSTDTQYF. CDR3 nucleotide sequence: TGTGCCAGTAGTATTTTCCAGGGTTCTAGCACAGATACGCAGTATTTT.

Here the CDR3 reads CATSPGDGQGLAKNIQYF. CDR3 in DNA: TGTGCCACCAGCCCAGGGGATGGGCAGGGGTTAGCCAAAAACATTCAGTACTTC. This rearrangement joins TRBV15 to TRBJ2-4, with D maybe TRBD1 (6 bases). The CDR3 extends over 18 amino acids. Germline values: CDR1 LNHNV, CDR2 YYDKDF (reference sequence). Trimming shortened V by 5 bases and J by 0 bases, and 20 bases separated the two germline ends.

V usage is TRBV6-5 and J usage is TRBJ2-5, with TRBD1 as a possible D gene (6 bases). The V end was cut by 0 bases, the J end by 5 bases, with 16 bases between. The germline V gene encodes CDR1 MNHEY and CDR2 SVGAGI. There are 16 residues in the CDR3. The CDR3 bases are TGTGCCAGCAGTTACTCGGGACAACGAATCTGGGAGACCCAGTACTTC. Translating gives CASSYSGQRIWETQYF.

V usage is TRBV6-5 and J usage is TRBJ1-2, with D perhaps TRBD1 (6 bases). Per germline, CDR1 MNHEY and CDR2 SVGAGI. The V end was cut by 2 bases, the J end by 4 bases, with 14 bases between. The CDR3 length is 15 residues. DNA for the CDR3: TGTGCCAGCAGTTACGAGGTCGGACAGTCCTATGGCTACACCTTC. It specifies CASSYEVGQSYGYTF.

This chain joins TRBV6-6 and TRBJ1-2; a weak D match, TRBD1 (5 bases). Trimming took off 4 bases at V and 5 bases at J, with 11 bases between the two ends. The CDR3 has 13 residues. Germline V gene sequence: CDR1 MNHNY, CDR2 SVGAGI (reference sequence). For the CDR3, the DNA is TGTGCCAGCAGTTCCACAGGCGTATATGGCTACACCTTC. Its translation is CASSSTGVYGYTF.

This clone was seen once. The gene calls are TRBV20-1 and TRBJ1-1; the D gene is possibly TRBD1 (6 bases). From germline, CDR1 is DFQATT and CDR2 SNEGSKA (reference sequence). This CDR3 contains 20 residues. Trimming removed 6 bases at V and 0 bases at J, with 32 bases between. The CDR3 region is CSASDAGRLWGGRMNTEAFF. CDR3 bases: TGCAGTGCAAGTGATGCGGGACGTCTATGGGGGGGCCGGATGAACACTGAAGCTTTCTTT.

This CDR3 is CASSLADRVTYNEQFF. The CDR3 DNA reads as TGTGCCAGCAGCTTAGCCGACAGGGTGACCTACAATGAGCAGTTCTTC. V and J are TRBV7-6 and TRBJ2-1; TRBD1 matches 7 bases. CDR3 length equals 16 residues. Germline-derived CDR1 and CDR2 are SGHVS and FNYEAQ. The junction had 4 bases not matched to a gene; V was cut back by 0 bases and J by 2 bases.

J is TRBJ1-4 and V is TRBV5-1; D is perhaps TRBD1 (6 bases). Germline loops: CDR1 SGHRS, CDR2 YFSETQ. The CDR3 sequence is 15 residues long. The germline V and J ends were trimmed by 2 bases and 14 bases, with 22 bases remaining between them. This CDR3 reads CASSLDPSNRVGLFF. The DNA for the CDR3 is TGCGCCAGCAGCTTAGACCCATCCAACAGGGTCGGGCTGTTTTTT.